In its sample, the clone carrying this TCR beta chain was seen many times. Its cognate antigen is unknown. The data belong to a study of Graves' ophthalmopathy and Graves' hyperthyroidism. Study details: Upon initial diagnosis and before any treatment, peripheral blood was collected.

Broader study findings: With about 71% sensitivity and approximately 72% specificity, the model predicted ophthalmopathy progression.

The CDR3 is 14 residues long. Germline CDR1 and CDR2: SGHRS and YFSETQ. With 0 bases removed from V and 2 bases from J, the gap between germline ends came to 9 bases. Transcripts of RNA were the source for amplifying TCR beta CDR3 regions. The first-round RT-PCR employed HTBI primers together with the Qiagen OneStep RT-PCR kit. A multiplex PCR was then performed as the second round. From the multiplex PCR reads, TCRdb called clonotypes with MiXCR, one entry per CDR3 protein. The repertoire includes roughly 400,000 distinct CDR3 sequences, about 17% of them detected once, and 2.4% sits in the top ten. The authors diagnosed from clinical symptoms, serum thyroxine, TRAb, thyroid ultrasound and orbital computed tomography.

The sequence came from an adult woman with stable Graves' hyperthyroidism. The sample comprised peripheral blood. This rearrangement joins TRBV5-1 to TRBJ2-7, with TRBD1 as a possible D gene (5 bases). In DNA form, the CDR3 reads TGCGCCAGCAGCTTGGCCCAGGGCCCCTACGAGCAGTACTTC. Translating gives CASSLAQGPYEQYF.